Below are 18 T cell receptor beta chains sequenced from a single sample in a study of T cell responses to AZD1222 COVID-19 vaccine. TCRdb's table, derived via immunoSEQ multiplex PCR, lists solely in-frame clones and lacks some. The table lists just over 150,000 clones, 90% of them singletons. Source: peripheral blood, taken on day 0 of AZD1222 vaccination. Receptors originate from an adult in good health.

This rearrangement joins TRBV29-1 to TRBJ2-5; the match to TRBD2 covers 7 bases. This CDR3 comprises 14 residues. Losses at the gene ends were 8 bases for V and 5 bases for J; bases not matched to a gene: 14. Germline V CDR1 and CDR2: SQVTM, ANQGSEA. Here the CDR3 reads CSTIPGLNTETQYF. DNA of the CDR3: TGCAGCACAATCCCGGGACTAAATACGGAGACCCAGTACTTC. Full variable domain (missing parts from reference TRBV29-1 and TRBJ2-5): SAVISQKPSRDICQRGTSLTIQCQVDSQVTMMFWYRQQPGQSLTLIATANQGSEATYESGFVIDKFPISRPNLTFSTLTVSNMSPEDSSIYLCSTIPGLNTETQYFGPGTRLLVL.

The J gene is TRBJ2-1, the V gene TRBV2; no definite D call. This CDR3 region has 17 residues. Between the trimmed V and J ends, which lost 1 base and 0 bases, there was a span of 13 bases. The germline gives CDR1 SNHLY, CDR2 FYNNEI. The CDR3 reads CASSEGRSVSSYNEQFF. DNA of the CDR3: TGTGCCAGCAGTGAAGGCAGGTCTGTGAGCTCCTACAATGAGCAGTTCTTC.

J is TRBJ1-1 and V is TRBV5-4, with 8 bases matching TRBD1. Germline V CDR1 and CDR2: SGHNT, YYREEE (reference sequence). The CDR3 loop spans 15 amino acids. J gave up 2 bases and V 4 bases, and 7 bases lay outside the gene matches. CDR3 residues: CASSLTDRVNTEAFF. CDR3 bases: TGTGCCAGCAGCCTCACGGACAGGGTAAACACTGAAGCTTTCTTT.

This chain connects TRBV28 to TRBJ1-2; D may be TRBD1 (6 bases). The V and J ends lost 6 bases and 0 bases respectively, with 11 bases between them. This CDR3 comprises 14 residues. The V gene's germline CDR1 is MDHEN and CDR2 SYDVKM. The CDR3 DNA sequence: TGTGCCAGCAGGGCTACAGGGTCTAACTATGGCTACACCTTC. Its protein product is CASRATGSNYGYTF.

J is TRBJ2-1 and V is TRBV6-4; 8 bases map to TRBD2. CDR3 length: 15 amino acids. Germline assignment: CDR1 MRHNA and CDR2 SNTAGT. The trim removed 0 bases at V and 5 bases at J, leaving 3 bases unmatched. The CDR3: CASSDSAGAHNEQFF. In DNA form, the CDR3 reads TGTGCCAGCAGTGACTCAGCGGGAGCCCACAATGAGCAGTTCTTC.

The genes are TRBV25-1 and TRBJ2-7, with TRBD2 as a possible D gene (6 bases). The germline V gene has CDR1 MGHDK and CDR2 SYGVNS. This CDR3 is built from 13 residues. V shed 3 bases and J shed 2 bases, with 8 bases lying between them. The CDR3 spells CASSETGAYEQYF. The CDR3 nucleotides are TGTGCCAGCAGTGAGACGGGAGCCTACGAGCAGTACTTC.

The rearrangement uses TRBV13 and TRBJ1-1; 7 nucleotides agree with TRBD1. CDR1 and CDR2 from the germline V gene are PRHDT and FYEKMQ (reference sequence). This CDR3 is 16 amino acids long. Losses at the gene ends were 5 bases for V and 2 bases for J; bases not matched to a gene: 11. The CDR3 loop reads CASSREGQTLNTEAFF. The CDR3 DNA reads as TGTGCCAGCAGCCGGGAGGGACAGACGCTTAACACTGAAGCTTTCTTT.

The chain joins TRBV12-3 or TRBV12-4 to TRBJ1-3, with a tentative D call TRBD1 (5 bases). This CDR3 has 13 amino acids. Trimming shortened V by 5 bases and J by 7 bases, and 12 bases separated the two germline ends. The CDR3 here is CASSPGPANTIYF. The CDR3 nucleotides read TGTGCCAGCAGTCCAGGGCCGGCGAACACCATATATTTT.

CDR3 bases: TGTGCCAGCTCACCTGACGGGGGCGGGTATGGCTACACCTTC. It specifies CASSPDGGGYGYTF. The V call is TRBV18, the J call TRBJ1-2, with D maybe TRBD1 (6 bases). Germline V CDR1 and CDR2: KGHSH, LQKENI. V was shortened by 3 bases and J by 5 bases, with 13 bases between the two germline ends. The CDR3 is made up of 14 amino acids.

V is TRBV28 and J is TRBJ2-7; 11 bases line up with TRBD2. In germline, CDR1 is MDHEN, CDR2 SYDVKM. Unmatched junction bases numbered 14, after V lost 4 bases and J lost 3 bases. The length of the CDR3 is 18 residues. This CDR3 reads CASSSSLGLAGGNYEQYF. CDR3 DNA: TGTGCCAGCAGTTCCTCTCTGGGCCTAGCGGGAGGCAACTACGAGCAGTACTTC.

The chain carries TRBV5-4 and TRBJ2-1, with 10 bases lining up with TRBD2. This CDR3 contains 15 residues. With V trimmed by 3 bases and J by 8 bases, 8 bases remained unmatched. Per the germline V gene, CDR1 is SGHNT and CDR2 is YYREEE (reference sequence). CDR3 amino acids: CASSSLAGVGDEQFF. CDR3 nucleotide sequence: TGTGCCAGCAGCTCGCTAGCGGGAGTAGGCGATGAGCAGTTCTTC.

CDR3 nucleotides: TGTGCCAGCAGTGAACCCATTGACAGGTCCAATGAAAAACTGTTTTTT. Protein product: CASSEPIDRSNEKLFF. The rearrangement joins TRBV2 to TRBJ1-4, with D maybe TRBD1 (6 bases). V shed 2 bases and J shed 5 bases, with 15 bases lying between them. The CDR3 covers 16 residues. Germline V gene lookup returns CDR1 SNHLY and CDR2 FYNNEI.

The chain employs TRBV24-1 and TRBJ2-7; TRBD2 might be the D (7 bases). The V gene lost 5 bases and the J gene lost 2 bases, with 12 bases spanning the gap. The CDR3 length is 14 residues. Germline CDR1 is KGHDR and CDR2 is SFDVKD. The CDR3 DNA sequence: TGTGCCACCAGTGGGGGAGGGGGGGCCTACGAGCAGTACTTC. This gives the protein CATSGGGGAYEQYF.

The chain links TRBV4-2 to TRBJ2-2; 14 bases map to TRBD2. The CDR3 consists of 19 residues. Trimming at V came to 1 base and at J to 4 bases, leaving 8 bases not matched to a gene. CDR1 LGHNA and CDR2 YNFKEQ come from the germline V gene. The CDR3 loop reads CASSQGGLAGVRSTGELFF. CDR3 nucleotide sequence: TGTGCCAGCAGCCAAGGGGGACTAGCGGGAGTCAGGTCCACCGGGGAGCTGTTTTTT.

This sequence joins TRBV29-1 and TRBJ1-1; D gene uncertain. The CDR3 is made up of 9 amino acids. In germline, CDR1 is SQVTM, CDR2 ANQGSEA. Trimming took off 6 bases at V and 8 bases at J, with 7 bases between the two ends. CDR3: CSVSTEAFF. The CDR3 DNA reads as TGCAGCGTGTCCACGGAAGCTTTCTTT.

The J gene is TRBJ2-3, the V gene TRBV2; perhaps TRBD2 as D (5 bases). The germline V and J ends were trimmed by 5 bases and 5 bases, with 11 bases remaining between them. This CDR3 contains 13 residues. The V gene's germline CDR1 is SNHLY and CDR2 FYNNEI. In nucleotides, the CDR3 is TGTGCCAGCAGTCCGAGGGCCGGAGATACGCAGTATTTT. Residues: CASSPRAGDTQYF.

The J gene is TRBJ1-4, the V gene TRBV19; possible D gene TRBD1, 5 bases. CDR3 length equals 14 residues. Germline V CDR1 and CDR2: LNHDA, SQIVND (reference sequence). V was clipped by 3 bases and J by 7 bases, with 12 bases between them. In DNA, the CDR3 is TGTGCCAGTAGTATCTGGGGCGTCCGTGAAAAACTGTTTTTT. It codes for CASSIWGVREKLFF.

This rearrangement joins TRBV28 to TRBJ2-7; the match to TRBD1 covers 7 bases. V shed 2 bases and J 5 bases; nucleotides not matched to a gene: 15. CDR1 and CDR2 (germline): MDHEN, SYDVKM. The CDR3 is 17 amino acids. As DNA, the CDR3 is TGTGCCAGCAGTTTACCCGGACAGGCCCTTGTCTTCGACGAGCAGTACTTC. It yields the protein CASSLPGQALVFDEQYF.